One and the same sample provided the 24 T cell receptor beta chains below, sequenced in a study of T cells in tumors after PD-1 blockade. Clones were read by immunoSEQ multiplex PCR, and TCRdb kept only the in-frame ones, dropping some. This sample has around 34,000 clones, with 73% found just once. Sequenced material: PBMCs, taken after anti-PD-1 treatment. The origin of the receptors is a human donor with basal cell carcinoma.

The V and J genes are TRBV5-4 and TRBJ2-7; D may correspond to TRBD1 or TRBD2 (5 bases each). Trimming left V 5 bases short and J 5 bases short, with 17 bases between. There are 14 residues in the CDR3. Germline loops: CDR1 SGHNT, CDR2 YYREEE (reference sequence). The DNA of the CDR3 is TGTGCCAGCAGTCTTGGGACCGTTGGGGACGAGCAGTACTTC. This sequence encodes CASSLGTVGDEQYF.

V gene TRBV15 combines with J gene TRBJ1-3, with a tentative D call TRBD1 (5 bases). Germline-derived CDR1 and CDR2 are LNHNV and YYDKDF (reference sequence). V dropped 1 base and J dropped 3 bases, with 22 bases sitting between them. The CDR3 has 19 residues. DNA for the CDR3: TGTGCCACCAGCAGAGCCCATCAGACCGGACACGTAAGTGGAAACACCATATATTTT. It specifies CATSRAHQTGHVSGNTIYF.

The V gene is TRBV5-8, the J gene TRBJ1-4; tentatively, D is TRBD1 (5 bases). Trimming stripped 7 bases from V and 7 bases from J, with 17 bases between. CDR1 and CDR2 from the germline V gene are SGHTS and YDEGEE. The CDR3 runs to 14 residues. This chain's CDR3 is CASQPWGGGEKLFF. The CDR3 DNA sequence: TGTGCCAGCCAACCCTGGGGCGGCGGTGAAAAACTGTTTTTT.

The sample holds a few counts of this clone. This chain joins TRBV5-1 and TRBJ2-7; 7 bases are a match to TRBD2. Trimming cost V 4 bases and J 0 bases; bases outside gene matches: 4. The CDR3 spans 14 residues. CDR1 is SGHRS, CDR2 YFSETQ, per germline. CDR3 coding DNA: TGCGCCAGCAGCGTCGGGGGGATCTCCTACGAGCAGTACTTC. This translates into CASSVGGISYEQYF.

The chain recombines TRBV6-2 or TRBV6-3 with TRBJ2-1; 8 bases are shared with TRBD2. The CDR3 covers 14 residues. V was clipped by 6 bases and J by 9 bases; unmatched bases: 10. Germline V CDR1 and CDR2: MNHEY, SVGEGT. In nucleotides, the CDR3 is TGTGCCAGCAGCAGAGCGGGAGAACGTTTTGAGCAGTTCTTC. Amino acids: CASSRAGERFEQFF.

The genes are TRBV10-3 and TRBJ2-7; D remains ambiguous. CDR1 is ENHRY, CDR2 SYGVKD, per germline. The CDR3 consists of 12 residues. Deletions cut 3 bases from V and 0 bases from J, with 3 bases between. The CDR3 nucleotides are TGTGCCATCAGTGACCGCTCCTACGAGCAGTACTTC. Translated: CAISDRSYEQYF.

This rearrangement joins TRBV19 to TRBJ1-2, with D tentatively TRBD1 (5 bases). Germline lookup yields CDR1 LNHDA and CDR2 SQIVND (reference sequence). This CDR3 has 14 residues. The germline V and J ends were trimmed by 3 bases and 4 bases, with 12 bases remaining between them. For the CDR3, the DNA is TGTGCCAGTAGTATTACAGGACCTTCCTATGGCTACACCTTC. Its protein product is CASSITGPSYGYTF.

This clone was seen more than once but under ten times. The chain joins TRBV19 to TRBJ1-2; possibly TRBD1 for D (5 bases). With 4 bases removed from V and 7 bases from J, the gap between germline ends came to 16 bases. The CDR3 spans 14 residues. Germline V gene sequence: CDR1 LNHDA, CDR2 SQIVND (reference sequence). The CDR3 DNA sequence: TGTGCCAGTAGTACAGATGGACAAAGAGGTGGCTACACCTTC. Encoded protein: CASSTDGQRGGYTF.

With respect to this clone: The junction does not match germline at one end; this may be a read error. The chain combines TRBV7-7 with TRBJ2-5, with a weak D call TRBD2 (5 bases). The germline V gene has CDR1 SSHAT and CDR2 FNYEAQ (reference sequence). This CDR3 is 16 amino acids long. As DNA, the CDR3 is TGTGCTAGCAGCCCGGGCGCCCAAGCGGCACAAGAGACCCAGTACTTC. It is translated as CASSPGAQAAQETQYF.

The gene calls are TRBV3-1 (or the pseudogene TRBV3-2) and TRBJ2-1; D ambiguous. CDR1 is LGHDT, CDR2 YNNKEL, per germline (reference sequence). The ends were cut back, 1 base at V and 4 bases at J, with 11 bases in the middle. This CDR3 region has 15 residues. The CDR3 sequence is CASSQGASLYNEQFF. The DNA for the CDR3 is TGTGCCAGCAGCCAAGGAGCGTCCCTATACAATGAGCAGTTCTTC.

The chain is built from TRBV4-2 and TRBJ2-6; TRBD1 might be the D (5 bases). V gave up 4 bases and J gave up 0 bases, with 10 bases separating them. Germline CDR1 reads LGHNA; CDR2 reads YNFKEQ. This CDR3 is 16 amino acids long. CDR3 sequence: CASSRSTASGANVLTF. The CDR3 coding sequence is TGTGCCAGCAGCCGATCGACAGCCTCTGGGGCCAACGTCCTGACTTTC.

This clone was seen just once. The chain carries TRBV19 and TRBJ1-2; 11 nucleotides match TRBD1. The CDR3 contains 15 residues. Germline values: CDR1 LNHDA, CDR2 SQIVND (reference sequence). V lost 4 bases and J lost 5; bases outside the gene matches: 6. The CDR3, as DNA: TGTGCCAGTAGTACCGGGACAGGGGGTCTTTATGGCTACACCTTC. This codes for CASSTGTGGLYGYTF.

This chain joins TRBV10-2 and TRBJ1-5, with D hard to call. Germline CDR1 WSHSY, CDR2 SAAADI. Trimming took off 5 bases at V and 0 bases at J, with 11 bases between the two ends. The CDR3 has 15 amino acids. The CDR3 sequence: CASSSDGNSNQPQHF. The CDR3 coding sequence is TGCGCCAGCAGTTCGGACGGTAATAGCAATCAGCCCCAGCATTTT.

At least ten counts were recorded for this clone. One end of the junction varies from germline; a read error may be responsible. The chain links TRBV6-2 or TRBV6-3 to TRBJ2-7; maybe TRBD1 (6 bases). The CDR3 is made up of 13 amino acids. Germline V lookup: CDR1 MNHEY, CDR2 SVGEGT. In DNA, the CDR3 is TGTGCCAGCAGTTACCAGCGATGGACAGCTAGCACCTTC. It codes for CASSYQRWTASTF.

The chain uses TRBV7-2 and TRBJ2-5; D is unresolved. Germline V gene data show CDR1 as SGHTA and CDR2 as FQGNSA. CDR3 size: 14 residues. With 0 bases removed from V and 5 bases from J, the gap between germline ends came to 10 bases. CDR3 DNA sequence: TGTGCCAGCAGCTTAGCGTGGCAACCCGAGACCCAGTACTTC. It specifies CASSLAWQPETQYF.

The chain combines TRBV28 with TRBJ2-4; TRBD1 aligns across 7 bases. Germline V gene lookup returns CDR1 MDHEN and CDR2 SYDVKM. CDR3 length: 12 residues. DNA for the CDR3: TGTGCTAGCCGAGGGGGCGCGAACATTCAGTACTTC. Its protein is CASRGGANIQYF.

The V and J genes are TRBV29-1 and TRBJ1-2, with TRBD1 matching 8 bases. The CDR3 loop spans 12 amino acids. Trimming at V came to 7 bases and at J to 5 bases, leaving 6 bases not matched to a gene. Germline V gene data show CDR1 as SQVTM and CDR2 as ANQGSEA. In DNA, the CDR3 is TGCAGCGGGACGGACAGGGAATATGGCTACACCTTC. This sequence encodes CSGTDREYGYTF.

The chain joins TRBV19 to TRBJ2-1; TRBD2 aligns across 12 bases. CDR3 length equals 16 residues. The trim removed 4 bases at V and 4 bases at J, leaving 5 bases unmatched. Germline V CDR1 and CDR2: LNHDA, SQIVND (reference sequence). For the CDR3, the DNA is TGTGCCAGTAGTAAGGCTAGCGGGAGGGTTTACAATGAGCAGTTCTTC. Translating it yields CASSKASGRVYNEQFF.

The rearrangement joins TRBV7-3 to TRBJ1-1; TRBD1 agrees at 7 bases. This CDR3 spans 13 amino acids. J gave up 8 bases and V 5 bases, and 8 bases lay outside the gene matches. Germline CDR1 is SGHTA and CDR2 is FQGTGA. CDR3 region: CASSPQTGREAFF. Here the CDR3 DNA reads TGTGCCAGCAGCCCGCAGACAGGGCGGGAAGCTTTCTTT.

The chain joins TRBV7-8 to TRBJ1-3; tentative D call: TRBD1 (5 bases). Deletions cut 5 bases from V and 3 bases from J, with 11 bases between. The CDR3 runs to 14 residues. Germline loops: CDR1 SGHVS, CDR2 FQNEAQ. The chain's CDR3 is CASSTQGFGNTIYF. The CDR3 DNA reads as TGTGCCAGCAGCACTCAGGGATTTGGAAACACCATATATTTT.

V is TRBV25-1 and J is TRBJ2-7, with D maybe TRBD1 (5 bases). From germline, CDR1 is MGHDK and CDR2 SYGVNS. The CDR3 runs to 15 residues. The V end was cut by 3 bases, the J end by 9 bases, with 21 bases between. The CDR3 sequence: CASSDQGRNRSGQYF. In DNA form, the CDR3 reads TGTGCCAGCAGTGATCAGGGTCGTAATCGGTCGGGGCAGTACTTC.

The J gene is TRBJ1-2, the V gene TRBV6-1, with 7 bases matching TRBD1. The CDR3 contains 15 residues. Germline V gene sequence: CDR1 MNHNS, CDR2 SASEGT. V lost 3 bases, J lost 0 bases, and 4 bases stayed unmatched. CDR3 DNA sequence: TGTGCCAGCAGTGACAGGGACAGAGCTAACTATGGCTACACCTTC. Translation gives CASSDRDRANYGYTF.

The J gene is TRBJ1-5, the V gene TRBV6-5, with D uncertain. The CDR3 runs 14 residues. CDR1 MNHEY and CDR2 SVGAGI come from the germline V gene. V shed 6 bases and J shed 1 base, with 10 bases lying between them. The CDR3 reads CASRRRSSNQPQHF. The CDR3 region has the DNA TGTGCCAGCAGGCGCCGGTCAAGCAATCAGCCCCAGCATTTT.

This CDR3 reads CATSDWDLYYEQYF. DNA of the CDR3: TGTGCCACCAGTGATTGGGACCTCTACTACGAGCAGTACTTC. This chain joins TRBV24-1 and TRBJ2-7, with D tentatively TRBD1 or TRBD2 (5 bases each). Between the trimmed V and J ends, which lost 2 bases and 3 bases, there was a span of 10 bases. Germline CDR1 is KGHDR and CDR2 is SFDVKD. This CDR3 is 14 amino acids long.